These 4 T cell receptor beta chains originate from one sample sequenced in a study of cytomegalovirus exposure and HLA in healthy donors. The PCR made use of 60 Vbeta and 13 Jbeta primers. The table came from immunoSEQ multiplex PCR; TCRdb's copy has only in-frame clones and leaves some out. The data show tens of thousands of clones, roughly 80% seen once. Sequencing was done on a sample of PBMCs. The origin of the receptors is a woman between 40 and 50 years old in good health and CMV-seropositive.

This rearrangement joins TRBV19 to TRBJ2-7; 10 bases align to TRBD2. V lost 2 bases and J lost 2; bases outside the gene matches: 3. The CDR3 has 15 amino acids. Germline lookup yields CDR1 LNHDA and CDR2 SQIVND (reference sequence). CDR3 DNA: TGTGCCAGTAGTATACTAGCGGGAGTTCCCTACGAGCAGTACTTC. As protein: CASSILAGVPYEQYF. Variable domain in full (rest from reference TRBV19 and TRBJ2-7): DGGITQSPKYLFRKEGQNVTLSCEQNLNHDAMYWYRQDPGQGLRLIYYSQIVNDFQKGDIAEGYSVSREKKESFPLTVTSAQKNPTAFYLCASSILAGVPYEQYFGPGTRLTVT.

The chain has TRBV30 and TRBJ2-1, with TRBD2 matching 14 bases. This CDR3 has 16 residues. Germline CDR1 reads GTSNPN; CDR2 reads SVGIG (reference sequence). The V segment lost 1 base and the J segment 6 bases; nucleotides outside the gene matches: 5. The CDR3 sequence is CAWSGGGLAGVNEQFF. CDR3 in DNA: TGTGCCTGGAGTGGAGGGGGACTAGCGGGAGTCAATGAGCAGTTCTTC.

The chain has TRBV19 and TRBJ2-6, with D maybe TRBD1 (6 bases). The CDR3 extends over 17 amino acids. From germline, CDR1 is LNHDA and CDR2 SQIVND (reference sequence). The V and J ends lost 5 bases and 0 bases respectively, with 14 bases between them. This CDR3 reads CASSPWTANSGANVLTF. The DNA of the CDR3 is TGTGCCAGTAGTCCCTGGACAGCCAACTCTGGGGCCAACGTCCTGACTTTC.

V usage is TRBV7-6 and J usage is TRBJ2-3, with TRBD1 identical over 7 bases. Germline assignment: CDR1 SGHVS and CDR2 FNYEAQ. The CDR3 loop spans 15 amino acids. V trimming: 5 bases; J trimming: 1 base; junction bases outside the gene matches: 6. The DNA of the CDR3 is TGTGCCAGCAGCATAGGGGGCGCCGGCACAGATACGCAGTATTTT. Protein: CASSIGGAGTDTQYF.